Detailed here is one T cell receptor (beta chain). The data were taken from a study of blood T cell repertoires in COVID-19. The overall study: The United States, Italy and Spain supplied acute and convalescent COVID-19 samples. T cells, B-cell-depleted T cells, or PBMCs provided the cDNA or gDNA that served as material.

Germline loops: CDR1 SGHRS, CDR2 YFSETQ. Germline trimming cut 1 base from V and 6 bases from J; bases unmatched to any gene: 4. The CDR3 covers 13 residues. Authors' data handling: Nucleated cell counts were estimated from reference gene primer amplification. Profiled with immunoSEQ multiplex PCR; TCRdb holds only in-frame clones, not every one. V and J calls and clone size are given by that table; D and trimming were obtained from the DNA. The data show under 200,000 clones, about 86% seen once. The source material was peripheral blood. The chain links TRBV5-1 to TRBJ2-7, with 7 bases fitting TRBD2. This TCR derives from a man between 45 and 60 years old with active or convalescent COVID-19. The CDR3 DNA sequence: TGCGCCAGCAGCTTGATGGGAGGGGTCGAGCAGTACTTC. Protein product: CASSLMGGVEQYF.